Listed below are T cell receptor beta chains from one sample, sequenced in a study of cytomegalovirus exposure and HLA in healthy donors. Clones were sequenced by immunoSEQ multiplex PCR, and TCRdb holds only the in-frame ones, with some missing. The top ten clones hold over 1.1% of a sample with about 150,000 clones, around four fifths of them seen once. Sequenced: PBMCs. Every receptor here comes from a male donor in good health and CMV-seronegative. Both conserved end residues are part of each CDR3. The order of the fields is clone size, D gene, V gene, CDR3 length, J gene, CDR3 protein, CDR3 DNA. The D gene is left open where the match is weak. Where a row states a size, it is once, few, many or the class of an expanded clone; other rows omit it.

.	TRBD1	TRBV27	16	TRBJ1-2	CASSLSWTGGIYGYTF	TGTGCCAGCAGTTTATCGTGGACAGGGGGGATCTATGGCTACACCTTT
.	TRBD2	TRBV6-1	14	TRBJ2-7	CASTRLAGDYEQYF	TGTGCCAGCACCCGACTAGCGGGAGACTACGAGCAGTACTTC
.	.	TRBV2	14	TRBJ2-3	CASSLRGSTDTQYF	TGTGCCAGCAGCCTAAGAGGAAGCACAGATACGCAGTATTTT
few	TRBD1	TRBV7-8	16	TRBJ1-5	CASSPQQGASNQPQHF	TGTGCCAGCAGCCCGCAACAGGGGGCAAGCAATCAGCCCCAGCATTTT
.	.	TRBV28	15	TRBJ2-1	CASSSPGLAYNEQFF	TGTGCCAGCAGTAGCCCAGGGCTAGCCTACAATGAGCAGTTCTTC
.	TRBD2	TRBV4-3	14	TRBJ2-1	CASSQAGGPGEQFF	TGCGCCAGCAGCCAAGCGGGAGGGCCAGGGGAGCAGTTCTTC
few	TRBD1	TRBV19	15	TRBJ1-2	CASSIWTGGNYGYTF	TGTGCCAGTAGTATTTGGACAGGGGGCAACTATGGCTACACCTTC
.	TRBD1	TRBV10-1	15	TRBJ2-3	CASSEPTGVADTQYF	TGCGCCAGCAGTGAGCCTACAGGGGTAGCAGATACGCAGTATTTT
.	TRBD2	TRBV4-3	15	TRBJ2-2	CASGTSGGPPGELFF	TGCGCCAGCGGTACTAGCGGGGGGCCCCCCGGGGAGCTGTTTTTT
.	.	TRBV7-6	14	TRBJ1-1	CASSLAQGNTEAFF	TGTGCCAGCAGCTTAGCGCAGGGGAACACTGAAGCTTTCTTT
.	.	TRBV19	15	TRBJ2-6	CASSNRVSGANVLTF	TGTGCCAGTAGTAACAGGGTCTCTGGGGCCAACGTCCTGACTTTC
few	TRBD1	TRBV19	14	TRBJ1-1	CASRQGAKNTEAFF	TGTGCCAGTAGGCAGGGGGCGAAAAACACTGAAGCTTTCTTT
.	TRBD1	TRBV5-1	14	TRBJ2-3	CASSSGQGMDTQYF	TGCGCCAGCAGCTCTGGACAGGGGATGGATACGCAGTATTTT
.	.	TRBV5-1	15	TRBJ2-7	CASSLAPGASYEQYF	TGCGCCAGCAGCTTGGCCCCAGGGGCGTCCTACGAGCAGTACTTC
.	.	TRBV7-3	13	TRBJ1-1	CASSESLNTEAFF	TGTGCCAGCAGCGAGTCTTTGAACACTGAAGCTTTCTTT
.	.	TRBV7-2	12	TRBJ2-6	CASSPGANVLTF	TGTGCCAGCAGCCCAGGGGCCAACGTCCTGACTTTC
.	.	TRBV29-1	13	TRBJ2-7	CSVRAGNSYEQYF	TGCAGCGTGAGAGCGGGTAACTCCTACGAGCAGTACTTC
.	.	TRBV7-3	15	TRBJ1-1	CASSLGGAQDTEAFF	TGTGCCAGCAGCCTAGGGGGGGCTCAGGACACTGAAGCTTTCTTT
.	TRBD1	TRBV5-8	15	TRBJ2-2	CASRRRTGGPGELFF	TGTGCCAGCAGACGGCGGACAGGGGGCCCCGGGGAGCTGTTTTTT
.	.	TRBV7-2	14	TRBJ2-1	CASSPAGAYNEQFF	TGTGCCAGCAGTCCCGCCGGGGCCTACAATGAGCAGTTCTTC
few	.	TRBV2	13	TRBJ2-7	CASSNQRTYEQYF	TGTGCCAGCAGTAACCAGCGGACCTACGAGCAGTACTTC
.	TRBD1	TRBV10-1	14	TRBJ2-7	CASRTPTGLYEQYF	TGCGCCAGCAGGACCCCGACAGGGCTCTACGAGCAGTACTTC
.	.	TRBV25-1	14	TRBJ2-7	CASSKAGFGYEQYF	TGTGCCAGCAGTAAGGCGGGTTTCGGCTACGAGCAGTACTTC
.	.	TRBV2	12	TRBJ2-7	CASSETRAEQYF	TGTGCCAGCAGTGAAACCAGGGCCGAGCAGTACTTC
few	.	TRBV6-5	15	TRBJ1-2	CASRVQGIANYGYTF	TGTGCCAGCAGGGTGCAGGGGATTGCGAACTATGGCTACACCTTC
.	.	TRBV6-5	12	TRBJ2-1	CASSEFGGEQFF	TGTGCCAGCAGTGAATTTGGGGGCGAGCAGTTCTTC
.	.	TRBV9	13	TRBJ1-1	CASSVEAGVEAFF	TGTGCCAGCAGCGTAGAGGCAGGGGTTGAAGCTTTCTTT
.	TRBD1	TRBV15	15	TRBJ2-7	CATSRETTGWDEQYF	TGTGCCACCAGCAGAGAAACGACAGGGTGGGACGAGCAGTACTTC
few	.	TRBV15	14	TRBJ2-2	CATSRESGLGELFF	TGTGCCACCAGCAGAGAAAGTGGACTCGGGGAGCTGTTTTTT
.	TRBD1	TRBV29-1	14	TRBJ2-1	CSVEGQGAYNEQFF	TGCAGCGTTGAGGGACAGGGGGCCTACAATGAGCAGTTCTTC
.	.	TRBV2	14	TRBJ1-2	CASRRPGVNYGYTF	TGTGCCAGCAGGCGCCCCGGGGTTAACTATGGCTACACCTTC
.	TRBD2	TRBV9	15	TRBJ2-1	CASSVVAGAYNEQFF	TGTGCCAGCAGCGTAGTGGCGGGGGCCTACAATGAGCAGTTCTTC
few	.	TRBV7-2	12	TRBJ2-7	CASSLGPREQYF	TGTGCCAGCAGCTTAGGGCCTAGGGAGCAGTACTTC
.	.	TRBV19	11	TRBJ2-5	CASSSRETQYF	TGTGCCAGTAGTTCCCGAGAGACCCAGTACTTC
.	.	TRBV4-3	16	TRBJ2-2	CASSQAGLRNTGELFF	TGCGCCAGCAGCCAAGCGGGACTTAGGAACACCGGGGAGCTGTTTTTT
.	.	TRBV4-3	17	TRBJ1-4	CASSQDPPTGVNEKLFF	TGCGCCAGCAGCCAAGACCCTCCGACAGGTGTCAATGAAAAACTGTTTTTT
.	.	TRBV6-1	16	TRBJ2-3	CASSESRGYTGDTQYF	TGTGCCAGCAGTGAGAGTCGCGGCTACACGGGGGATACGCAGTATTTT
.	TRBD1	TRBV28	11	TRBJ2-7	CASILGQQQYF	TGTGCCAGCATCTTGGGACAGCAGCAGTACTTC
.	TRBD1	TRBV4-1	16	TRBJ1-2	CASSQDRTGRYYGYTF	TGCGCCAGCAGCCAAGATCGGACAGGGAGGTACTATGGCTACACCTTC
.	.	TRBV7-9	14	TRBJ1-1	CASSYDGEDTEAFF	TGTGCCAGCAGCTACGACGGGGAAGACACTGAAGCTTTCTTT
.	.	TRBV18	14	TRBJ1-4	CASSPSGVGGKLFF	TGTGCCAGCTCACCGTCAGGCGTAGGGGGAAAACTGTTTTTT
.	.	TRBV18	15	TRBJ1-1	CASSPPGRPNTEAFF	TGTGCCAGCTCACCACCGGGCAGACCGAACACTGAAGCTTTCTTT
.	.	TRBV9	15	TRBJ2-1	CASSGDPGQINEQFF	TGTGCCAGCAGCGGAGACCCCGGACAGATCAATGAGCAGTTCTTC
.	.	TRBV6-5	16	TRBJ2-7	CASSYSLLGSSYEQYF	TGTGCCAGCAGTTACTCGTTACTAGGGAGCTCCTACGAGCAGTACTTC
.	TRBD1	TRBV15	14	TRBJ1-5	CATSVDRGNQPQHF	TGTGCCACCAGCGTGGACAGGGGCAATCAGCCCCAGCATTTT